The 22 T cell receptor beta chains in this list originate from one sample, sequenced in a study of T cell repertoires in cytomegalovirus infection. TCRdb independently ran MiXCR on the reads; one entry per CDR3 protein. The profile shows roughly 220,000 distinct CDR3 sequences, about 38% of them singletons. No antigen has been identified for these receptors. The sequencing here drew on CD8+ T cells from cultured PBMCs, taken from culture after CMV antigen stimulation. The source of these receptors is a human donor in good health (CMV status not recorded). Some clones in this sample may be carry-over from other donors' samples.

The chain combines TRBV7-9 with TRBJ2-5; no clear D gene. This CDR3 has 14 residues. From germline, CDR1 is SEHNR and CDR2 FQNEAQ (reference sequence). The germline V and J ends were trimmed by 5 bases and 5 bases, with 15 bases remaining between them. CDR3 in DNA: TGTGCCAGCAGCGATAGTGCTTTCGGGGAGACCCAGTACTTC. Translating gives CASSDSAFGETQYF.

The gene calls are TRBV6-5 and TRBJ2-3; 15 nucleotides line up with TRBD2. CDR3 length equals 19 residues. V lost 0 bases and J lost 0; bases outside the gene matches: 4. Germline-derived CDR1 and CDR2 are MNHEY and SVGAGI. CDR3: CASSYSGLAGGSSTDTQYF. CDR3 in DNA: TGTGCCAGCAGTTACTCGGGACTAGCGGGAGGCTCTAGCACAGATACGCAGTATTTT.

The chain joins TRBV28 to TRBJ2-3; tentatively, D is TRBD2 (5 bases). There are 17 residues in the CDR3. The germline V and J ends were trimmed by 2 bases and 0 bases, with 15 bases remaining between them. Germline loops: CDR1 MDHEN, CDR2 SYDVKM. The CDR3 DNA reads TGTGCCAGCAGTTTAGGGGTCAGAGGGTATAGCACAGATACGCAGTATTTT. Translated: CASSLGVRGYSTDTQYF.

This chain links TRBV11-2 with TRBJ2-7; 10 bases agree with TRBD1. The CDR3 totals 14 residues. The V segment lost 5 bases and the J segment 3 bases; nucleotides outside the gene matches: 4. Germline V gene data show CDR1 as SGHAT and CDR2 as FQNNGV. DNA for the CDR3: TGTGCCAGCAGCGCCCGGACAGGGGGCTACGAGCAGTACTTC. Its protein product is CASSARTGGYEQYF.

This clonotype was seen only a few times. The chain recombines TRBV6-2 or TRBV6-3 with TRBJ2-5; D remains ambiguous. The V end was cut by 2 bases, the J end by 7 bases, with 14 bases between. The CDR3 consists of 14 residues. CDR1 is MNHEY, CDR2 SVGEGT, per germline. The CDR3 sequence: CASSYPGRGWTQYF. The CDR3 bases are TGTGCCAGCAGTTACCCGGGCCGTGGATGGACCCAGTACTTC.

The V call is TRBV6-8, the J call TRBJ1-2; 9 bases match TRBD1. J was trimmed by 5 bases and V by 6 bases; bases with no gene match: 16. Germline V gene sequence: CDR1 MNHGY, CDR2 SAAAGT. This CDR3 region has 17 residues. The CDR3 DNA follows: TGTGCCAGCAGCAAAAATGGGCGGGACAGGGAATTTTATGGCTACACCTTC. Its protein product is CASSKNGRDREFYGYTF.

The J gene is TRBJ2-1, the V gene TRBV7-4; the match to TRBD1 covers 8 bases. Germline assignment: CDR1 SGHVT and CDR2 SQSDAQ. This CDR3 spans 14 amino acids. Trimming at V came to 7 bases and at J to 8 bases, leaving 10 bases not matched to a gene. CDR3 in amino acids: CASIPPTGEDEQFF. In DNA form, the CDR3 reads TGTGCCAGCATCCCCCCGACAGGGGAGGATGAGCAGTTCTTC.

The gene calls are TRBV10-3 and TRBJ2-3; 12 bases align to TRBD2. The V gene end was trimmed by 7 bases and the J gene end by 2 bases; junction bases not matched to a gene: 13. CDR3 size: 18 residues. The germline V gene encodes CDR1 ENHRY and CDR2 SYGVKD. For the CDR3, the DNA is TGTGCCATCAAGGGTCTAGCGGGGGGGCCGGGTAACACAGATACGCAGTATTTT. It encodes CAIKGLAGGPGNTDTQYF.

The genes are TRBV7-3 and TRBJ2-1; D is unclear. V lost 1 base, J lost 8 bases, and 6 bases lay in between. This CDR3 has 12 amino acids. Per the germline V gene, CDR1 is SGHTA and CDR2 is FQGTGA. CDR3 protein: CASSLNTDEQFF. The CDR3 region has the DNA TGTGCCAGCAGCTTAAACACCGATGAGCAGTTCTTC.

The chain carries TRBV6-5 and TRBJ2-7; perhaps TRBD2 as D (6 bases). The CDR3 contains 15 residues. Germline lookup yields CDR1 MNHEY and CDR2 SVGAGI. V was clipped by 5 bases and J by 4 bases, with 18 bases between them. CDR3 sequence: CASSGSEGSPYEQYF. CDR3 bases: TGTGCCAGCAGTGGATCGGAGGGTTCCCCATACGAGCAGTACTTC.

The rearrangement uses TRBV7-8 and TRBJ2-5, with TRBD2 matching 8 bases. CDR3 length: 16 residues. Germline assignment: CDR1 SGHVS and CDR2 FQNEAQ. Trimming took 4 bases from V and 5 from J; bases not matched to a gene: 12. For the CDR3, the DNA is TGTGCCAGCAGCTCGCTTCGGGGGGGACTGGGGGAGACCCAGTACTTC. Amino acids: CASSSLRGGLGETQYF. Based on the CDR3 plus reference TRBV7-8 and TRBJ2-5, the full variable domain is GAGVSQSPRYKVAKRGQDVALRCDPISGHVSLFWYQQALGQGPEFLTYFQNEAQLDKSGLPSDRFFAERPEGSVSTLKIQRTQQEDSAVYLCASSSLRGGLGETQYFGPGTRLLVL.

Only a few counts were recorded for this clonotype. The rearrangement uses TRBV7-8 and TRBJ2-3; D gene ambiguous. V lost 3 bases, J lost 1 base, and 11 bases lay in between. From germline, CDR1 is SGHVS and CDR2 FQNEAQ. This CDR3 contains 15 residues. CDR3 in DNA: TGTGCCAGCAGCTTGCGTCAATTGGGCACAGATACGCAGTATTTT. It is translated as CASSLRQLGTDTQYF. The variable domain in full, with the rest retrieved from reference TRBV7-8 and TRBJ2-3, is GAGVSQSPRYKVAKRGQDVALRCDPISGHVSLFWYQQALGQGPEFLTYFQNEAQLDKSGLPSDRFFAERPEGSVSTLKIQRTQQEDSAVYLCASSLRQLGTDTQYFGPGTRLTVL.

J is TRBJ2-3 and V is TRBV2; D unclear. The V gene's germline CDR1 is SNHLY and CDR2 FYNNEI. Deletions cut 3 bases from V and 0 bases from J, with 13 bases between. The CDR3 spans 16 residues. The CDR3 nucleotides are TGTGCCAGCAGTGAGGTGGGGATTGGTAGCACAGATACGCAGTATTTT. Amino acid sequence: CASSEVGIGSTDTQYF.

The chain joins TRBV9 to TRBJ2-1, with 10 bases matching TRBD2. The CDR3 is 18 amino acids. CDR1 and CDR2 (germline): SGDLS, YYNGEE. Trimming removed 4 bases from V and 2 bases from J; junction bases left unmatched: 12. The DNA for the CDR3 is TGTGCCAGCAGCAACCCAAGAAGCGGGGGGGAAGCCTACAATGAGCAGTTCTTC. It codes for CASSNPRSGGEAYNEQFF.

The rearrangement joins TRBV7-9 to TRBJ2-1; TRBD2 matches at 9 bases. After removal of 4 bases from V and 0 bases from J, the junction contained 4 bases not matched to a gene. CDR1 and CDR2 from the germline V gene are SEHNR and FQNEAQ (reference sequence). CDR3 size: 16 residues. CDR3 DNA sequence: TGTGCCAGCAGCTCAATAGCGGGAGCCTCCTACAATGAGCAGTTCTTC. Translated: CASSSIAGASYNEQFF.

This clonotype was recorded a few times. The chain recombines TRBV27 with TRBJ2-7; perhaps TRBD1 as D (5 bases). V lost 3 bases, J lost 0 bases, and 12 bases lay in between. CDR1 is MNHEY and CDR2 is SMNVEV in the germline V gene (reference sequence). This CDR3 spans 15 amino acids. The CDR3: CASSFNPRDSYEQYF. The CDR3 nucleotides are TGTGCCAGCAGTTTCAATCCCAGGGACTCCTACGAGCAGTACTTC.

This sequence joins TRBV27 and TRBJ2-7; D is perhaps TRBD1 (7 bases). The CDR3 is 16 amino acids. CDR1 and CDR2 (germline): MNHEY, SMNVEV (reference sequence). The V and J ends lost 3 bases and 4 bases respectively, with 19 bases between them. The CDR3 loop is CASSFSTGEERYEQYF. The CDR3 DNA follows: TGTGCCAGCAGTTTCTCAACAGGGGAGGAACGTTACGAGCAGTACTTC.

This clonotype was picked up a small number of times. The chain combines TRBV6-1 with TRBJ1-2, with D perhaps TRBD1 (5 bases). V dropped 1 base and J dropped 4 bases, with 19 bases sitting between them. The germline V gene has CDR1 MNHNS and CDR2 SASEGT. The length of the CDR3 is 17 residues. In DNA, the CDR3 is TGTGCCAGCAGTGAAGTGGGAGAGGGGTTTGATGTCTATGGCTACACCTTC. Its translation is CASSEVGEGFDVYGYTF.

V is TRBV27 and J is TRBJ1-1; the D gene is possibly TRBD1 (5 bases). Trimming removed 8 bases from V and 2 bases from J, with 15 bases in between. Germline assignment: CDR1 MNHEY and CDR2 SMNVEV (reference sequence). The CDR3 is 14 amino acids. CDR3 loop: CASGNGGLNTEAFF. As DNA, the CDR3 is TGTGCCAGCGGGAACGGGGGACTAAACACTGAAGCTTTCTTT.

This clonotype was found a few times. The chain recombines TRBV19 with TRBJ1-2; 8 bases are shared with TRBD1. The V gene's germline CDR1 is LNHDA and CDR2 SQIVND (reference sequence). The CDR3 contains 16 residues. The V gene end was trimmed by 6 bases and the J gene end by 4 bases; junction bases not matched to a gene: 13. In DNA, the CDR3 is TGTGCCAGTAGAACCATCGGACAGGGAATAGCCTATGGCTACACCTTC. This sequence encodes CASRTIGQGIAYGYTF.

The chain links TRBV28 to TRBJ2-5; tentatively, D is TRBD1 (5 bases). The CDR3 covers 14 residues. With 3 bases removed from V and 4 bases from J, the gap between germline ends came to 12 bases. Germline-derived CDR1 and CDR2 are MDHEN and SYDVKM. The CDR3 loop is CASSLGQSLETQYF. As DNA, the CDR3 is TGTGCCAGCAGTTTGGGGCAGAGCCTAGAGACCCAGTACTTC.

This clonotype was seen repeatedly, ten times or more. This chain connects TRBV7-3 to TRBJ1-1; D is possibly TRBD1 (5 bases). Germline V lookup: CDR1 SGHTA, CDR2 FQGTGA. The V end was cut by 2 bases, the J end by 4 bases, with 8 bases between. The length of the CDR3 is 13 residues. The CDR3 coding sequence is TGTGCCAGCAGCTTAGGGGGTACCACTGAAGCTTTCTTT. It yields the protein CASSLGGTTEAFF.